Following are 27 T cell receptor beta chains from one sample sequenced in a study of T cell changes during pregnancy in multiple sclerosis. Repertoires were generated with immunoSEQ multiplex PCR, while TCRdb's copy carries only in-frame clones and drops some. Of fewer than 90,000 clones listed, more than 80% are singletons. The sequences come from peripheral blood, collected in the second trimester of pregnancy. The receptor set was obtained from a female donor with multiple sclerosis, enrolled in a pregnancy study.

This chain links TRBV10-3 with TRBJ1-6, with 8 bases that match TRBD1. Germline trimming cut 4 bases from V and 7 bases from J; bases unmatched to any gene: 3. The CDR3 is made up of 14 amino acids. The V gene's germline CDR1 is ENHRY and CDR2 SYGVKD. The CDR3 region is CAISGTGRNSPLHF. The CDR3 region has the DNA TGTGCCATCAGTGGGACAGGGAGGAATTCACCCCTCCACTTT.

The chain has TRBV4-3 and TRBJ1-2; tentative D call: TRBD1 (5 bases). Germline V CDR1 and CDR2: LGHNA, YSLEER. V was trimmed by 1 base and J by 4 bases, leaving 7 bases between them. The CDR3 runs 13 residues. CDR3 DNA sequence: TGCGCCAGCAGCCAAGTTCAGGGCTATGGCTACACCTTC. It codes for CASSQVQGYGYTF.

This clone was counted a few times. This rearrangement joins TRBV19 to TRBJ1-3, with 7 bases fitting TRBD1. Germline V lookup: CDR1 LNHDA, CDR2 SQIVND (reference sequence). The junction had 6 bases not matched to a gene; V was cut back by 5 bases and J by 5 bases. The CDR3 runs to 14 residues. Here the CDR3 reads CASSFSGQRNTIYF. Written as DNA, the CDR3 is TGTGCCAGTAGTTTCTCGGGACAGCGAAACACCATATATTTT. The full variable domain, in which reference TRBV19 and TRBJ1-3 provide the parts outside the CDR3, is DGGITQSPKYLFRKEGQNVTLSCEQNLNHDAMYWYRQDPGQGLRLIYYSQIVNDFQKGDIAEGYSVSREKKESFPLTVTSAQKNPTAFYLCASSFSGQRNTIYFGEGSWLTVV.

The chain joins TRBV6-1 to TRBJ1-5, with 10 bases matching TRBD1. CDR1 is MNHNS, CDR2 SASEGT, per germline. The V segment lost 1 base and the J segment 1 base; nucleotides outside the gene matches: 16. This CDR3 has 21 amino acids. The CDR3 spells CASSEGVGGTGEWMSNQPQHF. The CDR3, as DNA: TGTGCCAGCAGTGAAGGAGTCGGGGGGACAGGGGAATGGATGAGCAATCAGCCCCAGCATTTT.

DNA of the CDR3: TGTGCCAGCAGTTATCACAGGGGCCACAATCAGCCCCAGCATTTT. It translates to CASSYHRGHNQPQHF. The chain combines TRBV6-6 with TRBJ1-5; 7 bases agree with TRBD1. The CDR3 consists of 15 residues. V lost 3 bases, J lost 3 bases, and 5 bases stayed unmatched. Germline V gene sequence: CDR1 MNHNY, CDR2 SVGAGI (reference sequence).

The chain joins TRBV4-2 to TRBJ2-5, with no clear D. The CDR3 is 15 residues long. Deletions cut 2 bases from V and 5 bases from J, with 15 bases between. Per germline, CDR1 LGHNA and CDR2 YNFKEQ. The CDR3 sequence: CASSQSDPVLETQYF. The CDR3 bases are TGTGCCAGCAGCCAAAGCGATCCAGTCCTGGAGACCCAGTACTTC.

The rearrangement links TRBV6-1 to TRBJ1-2; TRBD1 matches at 8 bases. After removal of 6 bases from V and 8 bases from J, the junction contained 14 bases not matched to a gene. The length of the CDR3 is 15 residues. Germline-derived CDR1 and CDR2 are MNHNS and SASEGT. CDR3 in amino acids: CASSPQTGVTRGYTF. The CDR3 region has the DNA TGTGCCAGCAGCCCACAGACAGGGGTAACGCGAGGCTACACCTTC.

This chain links TRBV29-1 with TRBJ1-1; D gene ambiguous. This CDR3 is 13 amino acids long. Trimming shortened V by 6 bases and J by 0 bases, and 11 bases separated the two germline ends. The germline V gene has CDR1 SQVTM and CDR2 ANQGSEA. In DNA form, the CDR3 reads TGCAGCGTCTCCCTACTGCTGAACACTGAAGCTTTCTTT. Its protein is CSVSLLLNTEAFF. The whole variable domain, filled in from reference TRBV29-1 and TRBJ1-1, reads SAVISQKPSRDICQRGTSLTIQCQVDSQVTMMFWYRQQPGQSLTLIATANQGSEATYESGFVIDKFPISRPNLTFSTLTVSNMSPEDSSIYLCSVSLLLNTEAFFGQGTRLTVV.

In nucleotides, the CDR3 is TGTGCCAGCAGGGTCGGGACTAGCGGGAGTACAGATACGCAGTATTTT. Its translation: CASRVGTSGSTDTQYF. The rearrangement links TRBV2 to TRBJ2-3, with TRBD2 matching over 14 bases. Germline lookup yields CDR1 SNHLY and CDR2 FYNNEI. Trimming took 6 bases from V and 3 from J; bases not matched to a gene: 5. The CDR3 spans 16 residues.

J is TRBJ1-2 and V is TRBV25-1, with 8 nucleotides matching TRBD1. The CDR3 has 17 residues. The ends lost 5 bases at V and 4 bases at J; junction bases unmatched: 15. CDR1 is MGHDK, CDR2 SYGVNS, per germline. The CDR3 here is CASSYRDRSILGYGYTF. As DNA, the CDR3 is TGTGCCAGCAGTTACCGGGACAGGTCCATCCTGGGCTATGGCTACACCTTC.

This clone has more than one count but fewer than ten. DNA of the CDR3: TGCGCCAGCAGCCACCATCGACAGGGGATGGACGCTTTCTTT. Translated, it gives CASSHHRQGMDAFF. J is TRBJ1-1 and V is TRBV4-1; 8 bases map to TRBD1. The CDR3 extends over 14 amino acids. Germline lookup yields CDR1 MGHRA and CDR2 YSYEKL. V dropped 3 bases and J dropped 11; count of bases not matched to a gene: 11.

The rearrangement uses TRBV18 and TRBJ1-1; the match to TRBD1 covers 8 bases. J gave up 0 bases and V 0 bases, and 6 bases lay outside the gene matches. The length of the CDR3 is 17 residues. The V gene's germline CDR1 is KGHSH and CDR2 LQKENI. CDR3 DNA: TGTGCCAGCTCACCACCGGGCAGGGGGCGCATGAACACTGAAGCTTTCTTT. This codes for CASSPPGRGRMNTEAFF. Variable domain in full (rest from reference TRBV18 and TRBJ1-1): NAGVMQNPRHLVRRRGQEARLRCSPMKGHSHVYWYRQLPEEGLKFMVYLQKENIIDESGMPKERFSAEFPKEGPSILRIQQVVRGDSAAYFCASSPPGRGRMNTEAFFGQGTRLTVV.

The rearrangement uses TRBV7-8 and TRBJ1-3, with D uncertain. The CDR3 is 12 residues long. The V gene's germline CDR1 is SGHVS and CDR2 FQNEAQ. Trimming left V 0 bases short and J 8 bases short, with 5 bases between. CDR3 region: CASSLADYTIYF. In DNA form, the CDR3 reads TGTGCCAGCAGCTTAGCTGACTACACCATATATTTT. The full variable domain, in which reference TRBV7-8 and TRBJ1-3 provide the parts outside the CDR3, is GAGVSQSPRYKVAKRGQDVALRCDPISGHVSLFWYQQALGQGPEFLTYFQNEAQLDKSGLPSDRFFAERPEGSVSTLKIQRTQQEDSAVYLCASSLADYTIYFGEGSWLTVV.

V gene TRBV4-1 combines with J gene TRBJ1-1; 10 bases align to TRBD1. Losses at the gene ends were 3 bases for V and 7 bases for J; bases not matched to a gene: 8. The CDR3 totals 15 residues. CDR1 MGHRA and CDR2 YSYEKL come from the germline V gene. The CDR3 is CASSHRGQGGFEAFF. The DNA of the CDR3 is TGCGCCAGCAGCCACAGAGGACAGGGGGGATTTGAAGCTTTCTTT.

The rearrangement uses TRBV2 and TRBJ2-7, with 7 bases identical to TRBD2. This CDR3 region has 15 residues. V shed 7 bases and J 2 bases; nucleotides not matched to a gene: 11. Germline values: CDR1 SNHLY, CDR2 FYNNEI. In nucleotides, the CDR3 is TGTGCCAGCACGGTAGACGGGGGGACTCCCTACGAGCAGTACTTC. Residues: CASTVDGGTPYEQYF.

The rearrangement uses TRBV9 and TRBJ2-1; tentatively, D is TRBD2 (6 bases). The CDR3 has 15 amino acids. The V end lost 0 bases, the J end lost 6 bases, and 13 bases lay between the germline ends. Per germline, CDR1 SGDLS and CDR2 YYNGEE. The DNA of the CDR3 is TGTGCCAGCAGCGTAGGCCCTAGCGCGACCAATGAGCAGTTCTTC. Amino acids: CASSVGPSATNEQFF.

The rearrangement links TRBV12-5 to TRBJ1-2; 7 bases are a match to TRBD1. The CDR3 covers 16 residues. V was clipped by 3 bases and J by 5 bases; unmatched bases: 12. Germline CDR1 reads LGHNT; CDR2 reads FRNRAP. For the CDR3, the DNA is TGTGCTAGTGGTTTACCTGGACAGGTGGGAACTTATGGCTACACCTTC. Amino acid sequence: CASGLPGQVGTYGYTF.

The J gene is TRBJ2-6, the V gene TRBV4-3, with D hard to call. The CDR3 consists of 19 residues. The ends were cut back, 0 bases at V and 0 bases at J, with 15 bases in the middle. CDR1 and CDR2 (germline): LGHNA, YSLEER. This chain's CDR3 is CASSQDKQAHLSGANVLTF. The DNA for the CDR3 is TGCGCCAGCAGCCAAGATAAGCAGGCACACCTCTCTGGGGCCAACGTCCTGACTTTC.

The chain joins TRBV29-1 to TRBJ2-7; possibly TRBD1 for D (5 bases). Per germline, CDR1 SQVTM and CDR2 ANQGSEA. The CDR3 consists of 11 residues. The V end lost 1 base, the J end lost 12 bases, and 13 bases lay between the germline ends. DNA of the CDR3: TGCAGCGTTGAAGGGGCAGGGCGGTTGTACTTC. As protein: CSVEGAGRLYF.

The rearrangement links TRBV6-1 to TRBJ1-2; D may be TRBD1 (6 bases). V was shortened by 2 bases and J by 4 bases, with 14 bases between the two germline ends. CDR3 size: 15 residues. Germline CDR1 MNHNS, CDR2 SASEGT. CDR3 DNA sequence: TGTGCCAGCAGTGAATATGAGAGGGGGACCTATGGCTACACCTTC. It is translated as CASSEYERGTYGYTF.

This clone was detected only once. This rearrangement joins TRBV7-3 to TRBJ2-1; 7 bases line up with TRBD2. This CDR3 is built from 15 residues. The germline gives CDR1 SGHTA, CDR2 FQGTGA. V dropped 8 bases and J dropped 4; count of bases not matched to a gene: 11. The CDR3 protein is CASSAMGGDYNEQFF. CDR3 nucleotides: TGTGCCAGCTCAGCTATGGGGGGGGATTACAATGAGCAGTTCTTC.

This clone was found once. The chain employs TRBV2 and TRBJ2-3; D is possibly TRBD1 (6 bases). Germline V CDR1 and CDR2: SNHLY, FYNNEI. Trimming took 5 bases from V and 2 from J, leaving 8 bases between them. This CDR3 comprises 13 residues. In DNA, the CDR3 is TGTGCCAGCAGTCAGGGGACCACAGATACGCAGTATTTT. Translating gives CASSQGTTDTQYF.

This clone showed up just once. One end of the junction fails to match germline, which may point to a read error. This rearrangement joins TRBV7-7 to TRBJ2-1; possible D gene TRBD1, 6 bases. This CDR3 region has 14 residues. In germline, CDR1 is SSHAT, CDR2 FNYEAQ (reference sequence). The DNA of the CDR3 is TGTGCTAGCAGCCAGGACAGAATCTACAATGAGCAGTTCTTC. Its translation is CASSQDRIYNEQFF.

The gene calls are TRBV9 and TRBJ2-3, with D tentatively TRBD2 (5 bases). CDR1 SGDLS and CDR2 YYNGEE come from the germline V gene. The CDR3 totals 15 residues. V was shortened by 4 bases and J by 2 bases, with 14 bases between the two germline ends. CDR3 nucleotides: TGTGCCAGCAGCCGTTTTGGGCTAGCCACAGATACGCAGTATTTT. Translated: CASSRFGLATDTQYF.

This clone was seen only once. The chain links TRBV13 to TRBJ2-5; 9 bases align to TRBD2. The CDR3 runs to 15 residues. CDR1 is PRHDT, CDR2 FYEKMQ, per germline (reference sequence). V was pared by 5 bases and J by 1 base, with 5 bases of the junction left unmatched. CDR3 region: CASSGGRGTQETQYF. The CDR3 nucleotides read TGTGCCAGCAGCGGCGGGAGGGGGACCCAAGAGACCCAGTACTTC.

This clone is a singleton in its sample. The chain combines TRBV7-8 with TRBJ1-6; no clear D. This CDR3 is 15 amino acids long. Between the trimmed V and J ends, which lost 7 bases and 3 bases, there was a span of 13 bases. The V gene's germline CDR1 is SGHVS and CDR2 FQNEAQ. The CDR3 loop reads CASTRSSRYNSPLHF. DNA of the CDR3: TGTGCCAGCACCCGGTCCTCCCGCTATAATTCACCCCTCCACTTT. Based on the CDR3 plus reference TRBV7-8 and TRBJ1-6, the full variable domain is GAGVSQSPRYKVAKRGQDVALRCDPISGHVSLFWYQQALGQGPEFLTYFQNEAQLDKSGLPSDRFFAERPEGSVSTLKIQRTQQEDSAVYLCASTRSSRYNSPLHFGNGTRLTVT.

CDR3: CASSRTSGGSNTGELFF. For the CDR3, the DNA is TGTGCCAGCAGTCGGACTAGCGGGGGATCGAACACCGGGGAGCTGTTTTTT. The genes are TRBV6-4 and TRBJ2-2; 13 bases fit TRBD2. The V and J ends lost 5 bases and 0 bases, in that order; junction bases with no gene match: 3. The CDR3 has 17 residues. Per the germline V gene, CDR1 is MRHNA and CDR2 is SNTAGT.